This entry lists 16 T cell receptor beta chains sequenced from one sample in a study of Ad26.COV2.S vaccination and SARS-CoV-2 variants. Treatment denoted: approximately 18 received Ad26.COV2.S at low or high dose, single or two shots; several received placebo; per-sample allocation not given. Samples came from day 63 after the first vaccine or placebo injection. Profiled with immunoSEQ multiplex PCR; TCRdb holds only in-frame clones, not every one. The sample lists approximately 500,000 clones; 70% to 90% were seen once. The sequences come from peripheral blood, collected in a trial of Ad26.COV2.S vaccine versus placebo. These receptors originate from a person between 18 and 65 years old who received the Ad26.COV2.S COVID-19 vaccine or a placebo.

The gene calls are TRBV28 and TRBJ1-1; D is possibly TRBD1 (6 bases). This CDR3 comprises 12 residues. From germline, CDR1 is MDHEN and CDR2 SYDVKM. The germline V and J ends were trimmed by 7 bases and 4 bases, with 10 bases remaining between them. The CDR3 bases are TGTGCCAGCACAGGGGTGGGCACTGAAGCTTTCTTT. Encoded protein: CASTGVGTEAFF. The complete variable domain, with remaining parts taken from reference TRBV28 and TRBJ1-1, reads DVKVTQSSRYLVKRTGEKVFLECVQDMDHENMFWYRQDPGLGLRLIYFSYDVKMKEKGDIPEGYSVSREKKERFSLILESASTNQTSMYLCASTGVGTEAFFGQGTRLTVV.

DNA for the CDR3: TGTGCCAGCAGCGTCTCACGGGGAGGGACCTACGAGCAGTACTTC. It encodes CASSVSRGGTYEQYF. The rearrangement links TRBV7-2 to TRBJ2-7; TRBD2 matches at 7 bases. The CDR3 is 15 amino acids. CDR1 SGHTA and CDR2 FQGNSA come from the germline V gene. The V segment lost 5 bases and the J segment 2 bases; nucleotides outside the gene matches: 9.

Details on this clone: This sample includes further DNA sequences coding for the same CDR3. The chain carries TRBV29-1 and TRBJ2-2, with D unclear. The CDR3 length is 11 residues. Trimming took 6 bases from V and 2 from J, leaving 4 bases between them. Per the germline V gene, CDR1 is SQVTM and CDR2 is ANQGSEA. In DNA form, the CDR3 reads TGCAGCGTCGCTAACACCGGGGAGCTGTTTTTT. Translating gives CSVANTGELFF.

This chain's CDR3 is CASSLISGLAGLSEQFF. CDR3 DNA: TGTGCCAGCAGTTTAATCTCGGGACTAGCGGGTTTAAGTGAGCAGTTCTTC. V gene TRBV28 combines with J gene TRBJ2-1; 12 positions match TRBD2. V lost 2 bases to trimming and J lost 9 bases; unmatched junction nucleotides: 11. Germline CDR1 and CDR2: MDHEN and SYDVKM. The length of the CDR3 is 17 residues.

The gene calls are TRBV30 and TRBJ2-4; TRBD2 agrees at 7 bases. Losses at the gene ends were 0 bases for V and 6 bases for J; bases not matched to a gene: 11. The CDR3 totals 16 residues. The germline V gene encodes CDR1 GTSNPN and CDR2 SVGIG (reference sequence). The CDR3 reads CAWSVHGGGLLNIQYF. The CDR3 DNA reads TGTGCCTGGAGTGTACATGGGGGAGGGCTATTAAACATTCAGTACTTC.

The sample holds one count of this clone. V is TRBV6-5 and J is TRBJ2-3; D gene uncertain. V dropped 6 bases and J dropped 6 bases, with 10 bases sitting between them. Germline values: CDR1 MNHEY, CDR2 SVGAGI. This CDR3 has 12 residues. CDR3 DNA sequence: TGTGCCAGCAGCCTACCCTCGGATACGCAGTATTTT. Its translation: CASSLPSDTQYF.

The chain joins TRBV7-8 to TRBJ1-3, with D possibly TRBD1 on 5 matching bases. The CDR3 extends over 17 amino acids. The V and J ends lost 4 bases and 0 bases respectively, with 16 bases between them. Germline V gene sequence: CDR1 SGHVS, CDR2 FQNEAQ. Here the CDR3 reads CASSSIDSRLSGNTIYF. The DNA of the CDR3 is TGTGCCAGCAGCTCAATAGACAGCAGACTCTCTGGAAACACCATATATTTT.

The chain links TRBV30 to TRBJ2-7; D not resolved. Germline assignment: CDR1 GTSNPN and CDR2 SVGIG (reference sequence). V lost 1 base to trimming and J lost 0 bases, with 13 bases between them. This CDR3 is built from 15 residues. Here the CDR3 DNA reads TGTGCCTGGAGTGCCCACCCCCCGAGCTCCTACGAGCAGTACTTC. Residues: CAWSAHPPSSYEQYF.

This chain connects TRBV7-9 to TRBJ1-6, with 7 bases identical to TRBD1. Germline CDR1 and CDR2: SEHNR and FQNEAQ (reference sequence). This CDR3 is built from 14 residues. The CDR3 DNA follows: TGTGCTAGTATCAGGGACAGCACTAATTCACCCCTCCACTTT. Translating gives CASIRDSTNSPLHF.

V gene TRBV30 combines with J gene TRBJ2-6, with unresolved D. Trimming pared 4 bases from V and 0 bases from J, leaving 4 bases between. The CDR3 totals 13 residues. Germline-derived CDR1 and CDR2 are GTSNPN and SVGIG (reference sequence). This CDR3 reads CAWMSSGANVLTF. The CDR3 nucleotides are TGTGCCTGGATGAGCTCTGGGGCCAACGTCCTGACTTTC.

The rearrangement joins TRBV16 to TRBJ1-1; 9 bases map to TRBD1. CDR3 size: 14 residues. V was clipped by 2 bases and J by 6 bases; unmatched bases: 4. Looked up from germline, CDR1 is KGHSY and CDR2 is FQNENV. CDR3: CASSQRTGGPEAFF. CDR3 nucleotides: TGTGCCAGCAGCCAAAGAACAGGGGGCCCTGAAGCTTTCTTT.

The gene calls are TRBV4-3 and TRBJ2-7; D uncertain. Germline V gene sequence: CDR1 LGHNA, CDR2 YSLEER. This CDR3 spans 14 amino acids. With 0 bases removed from V and 0 bases from J, the gap between germline ends came to 6 bases. The CDR3 coding sequence is TGCGCCAGCAGCCAAGACAGGAGCTCCTACGAGCAGTACTTC. It is translated as CASSQDRSSYEQYF.

This clone was seen a handful of times. V and J are TRBV6-5 and TRBJ2-7; no clear D gene. Trimming took 8 bases from V and 3 from J, leaving 14 bases between them. The CDR3 contains 13 residues. Per the germline V gene, CDR1 is MNHEY and CDR2 is SVGAGI. Here the CDR3 reads CASSRSPYYEQYF. DNA for the CDR3: TGTGCCAGCTCCCGCAGCCCCTACTACGAGCAGTACTTC.

This chain joins TRBV28 and TRBJ1-4; unclear D gene. Germline assignment: CDR1 MDHEN and CDR2 SYDVKM. V lost 6 bases and J 4 bases, leaving 15 bases between the germline ends. The CDR3 contains 15 residues. CDR3 sequence (DNA): TGTGCCAGCAGCCCGGGTCGGAGGAATAATGAAAAACTGTTTTTT. It codes for CASSPGRRNNEKLFF.

The rearrangement uses TRBV9 and TRBJ1-2, with no clear D. Trimming removed 0 bases at V and 7 bases at J, with 16 bases between. Germline V gives CDR1 SGDLS, CDR2 YYNGEE. CDR3 length equals 15 residues. The CDR3 DNA reads as TGTGCCAGCAGCGTAGCTGTGGGTTGGATGGCTGGCTACACCTTC. Residues: CASSVAVGWMAGYTF.

The rearrangement joins TRBV5-6 to TRBJ1-3, with D uncertain. V lost 1 base and J lost 0, with 8 bases in between. The CDR3 runs to 15 residues. Germline-derived CDR1 and CDR2 are SGHDT and YYEEEE. CDR3 coding DNA: TGTGCCAGCAGCTTGCCGCGGGGCTCTGGAAACACCATATATTTT. This sequence encodes CASSLPRGSGNTIYF.